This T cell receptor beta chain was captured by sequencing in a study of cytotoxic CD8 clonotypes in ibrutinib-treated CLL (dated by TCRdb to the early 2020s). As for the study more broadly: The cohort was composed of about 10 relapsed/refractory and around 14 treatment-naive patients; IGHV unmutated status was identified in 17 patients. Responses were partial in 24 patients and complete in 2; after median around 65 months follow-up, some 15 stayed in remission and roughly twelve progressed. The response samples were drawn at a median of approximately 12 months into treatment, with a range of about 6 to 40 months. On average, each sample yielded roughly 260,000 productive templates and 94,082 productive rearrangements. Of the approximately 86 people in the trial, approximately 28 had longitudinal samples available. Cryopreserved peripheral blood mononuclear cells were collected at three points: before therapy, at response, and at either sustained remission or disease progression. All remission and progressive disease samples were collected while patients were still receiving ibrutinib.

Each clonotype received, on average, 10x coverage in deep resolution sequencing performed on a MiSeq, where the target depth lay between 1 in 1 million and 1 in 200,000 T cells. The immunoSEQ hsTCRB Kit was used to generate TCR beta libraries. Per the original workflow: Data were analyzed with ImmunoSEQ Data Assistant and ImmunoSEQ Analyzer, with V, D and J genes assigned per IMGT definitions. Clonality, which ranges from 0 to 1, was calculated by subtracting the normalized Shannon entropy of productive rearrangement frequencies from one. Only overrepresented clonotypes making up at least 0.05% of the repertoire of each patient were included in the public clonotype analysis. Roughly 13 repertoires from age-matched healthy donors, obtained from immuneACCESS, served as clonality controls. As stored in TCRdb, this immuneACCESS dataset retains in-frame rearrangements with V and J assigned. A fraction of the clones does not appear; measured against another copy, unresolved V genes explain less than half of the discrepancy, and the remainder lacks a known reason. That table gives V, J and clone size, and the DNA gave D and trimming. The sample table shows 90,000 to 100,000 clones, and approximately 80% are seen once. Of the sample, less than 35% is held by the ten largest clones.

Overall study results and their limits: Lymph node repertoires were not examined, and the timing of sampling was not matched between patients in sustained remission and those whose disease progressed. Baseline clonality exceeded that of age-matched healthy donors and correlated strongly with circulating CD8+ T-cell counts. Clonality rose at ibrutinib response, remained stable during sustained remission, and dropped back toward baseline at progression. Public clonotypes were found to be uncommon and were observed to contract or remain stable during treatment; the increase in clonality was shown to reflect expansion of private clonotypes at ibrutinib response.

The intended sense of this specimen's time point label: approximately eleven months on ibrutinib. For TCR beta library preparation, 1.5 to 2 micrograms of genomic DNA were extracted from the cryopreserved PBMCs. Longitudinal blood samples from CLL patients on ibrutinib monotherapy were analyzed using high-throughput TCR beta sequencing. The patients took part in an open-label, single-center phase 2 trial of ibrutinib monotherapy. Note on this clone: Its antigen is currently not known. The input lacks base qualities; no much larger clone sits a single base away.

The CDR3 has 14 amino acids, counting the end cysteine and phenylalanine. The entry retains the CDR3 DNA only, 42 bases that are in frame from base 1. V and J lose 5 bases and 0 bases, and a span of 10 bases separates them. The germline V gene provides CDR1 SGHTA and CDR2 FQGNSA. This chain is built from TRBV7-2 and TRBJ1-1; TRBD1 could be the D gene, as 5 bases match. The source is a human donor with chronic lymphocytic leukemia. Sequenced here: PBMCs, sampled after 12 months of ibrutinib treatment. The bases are TGTGCCAGCAGCCCGACAGTAGTGAACACTGAAGCTTTCTTT. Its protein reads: CASSPTVVNTEAFF.